Listed below are T cell receptor beta chains from one sample, sequenced in a study of shared clonotypes between healthy human individuals. Produced via immunoSEQ multiplex PCR; TCRdb's table is partial and in-frame only. The data show about 600,000 clones, with around three quarters seen just once and 12% held by the top ten. The material sequenced was PBMCs. These TCRs come from a woman between 40 and 55 years old in good health. Some clones in this sample may be carry-over from other donors' samples. Each CDR3 is given with its conserved first and last residue. A D gene is named only where the DNA matches it firmly.

TRBJ2-5	TRBD1	TRBV29-1	TGCAGCGTTAGACAGGGAAGCCAAGAGACCCAGTACTTC	CSVRQGSQETQYF
TRBJ1-5	.	TRBV19	TGTGCCAGTAGTATGGTTAATCAGCCCCAGCATTTT	CASSMVNQPQHF
TRBJ2-1	TRBD2	TRBV7-8	TGTGCCAGCAGCCTCTACTCAAGCTCCTCGACTAGCGGGAGCTACAATGAGCAGTTCTTC	CASSLYSSSSTSGSYNEQFF
TRBJ1-5	.	TRBV19	TGTGCCAGTAGTATAGGTGGGGTTAGCAATCAGCCCCAGCATTTT	CASSIGGVSNQPQHF
TRBJ2-7	.	TRBV5-1	TGCGCCAGCAGCCCGCTATCCTACGAGCAGTACTTC	CASSPLSYEQYF
TRBJ2-1	.	TRBV9	TGTGCCAGCAGTCTTCGGAACAATGAGCAGTTCTTC	CASSLRNNEQFF
TRBJ2-1	TRBD2	TRBV2	TGTGCCAGCAGTGAAGGAATAGCGGGAGGTTATGAGCAGTTCTTC	CASSEGIAGGYEQFF
TRBJ1-2	.	TRBV28	TGTGCCAGCAGTACTGGACAAAACTATGGCTACACCTTC	CASSTGQNYGYTF
TRBJ1-2	TRBD1	TRBV5-1	TGCGCCAGCAGCCCCTCCCCAGGGGGTAACTATGGCTACACCTTC	CASSPSPGGNYGYTF
TRBJ2-1	TRBD2	TRBV25-1	TGTGCCAGCAGGGGGACTAGCGGGAGCCATGAGCAGTTCTTC	CASRGTSGSHEQFF
TRBJ1-2	.	TRBV6-1	TGTGCCAGCAGAGAACGGGGGGGCTACACCTTC	CASRERGGYTF